The 19 T cell receptor beta chains below all came from one sample that was sequenced in a study of T cell responses to AZD1222 COVID-19 vaccine. Repertoires were generated with immunoSEQ multiplex PCR, while TCRdb's copy carries only in-frame clones and drops some. The sample shows roughly 110,000 clones, 85% to 90% of them seen only once. The material sequenced was peripheral blood, taken on day 0 of AZD1222 vaccination. All receptors derive from an adult in good health.

CDR3 loop: CASRIDSDSYEQYF. In DNA form, the CDR3 reads TGCGCCAGCAGGATAGACAGCGATTCCTACGAGCAGTACTTC. This chain connects TRBV5-1 to TRBJ2-7, with D tentatively TRBD1 (5 bases). This CDR3 comprises 14 residues. Germline-derived CDR1 and CDR2 are SGHRS and YFSETQ. The germline V and J ends were trimmed by 5 bases and 1 base, with 13 bases remaining between them. The entire variable domain, with the rest obtained from reference TRBV5-1 and TRBJ2-7, is as follows: KAGVTQTPRYLIKTRGQQVTLSCSPISGHRSVSWYQQTPGQGLQFLFEYFSETQRNKGNFPGRFSGRQFSNSRSEMNVSTLELGDSALYLCASRIDSDSYEQYFGPGTRLTVT.

V usage is TRBV7-6 and J usage is TRBJ2-1, with D tentatively TRBD1 (6 bases). V was cut by 5 bases and J by 2 bases, with 16 bases left in between. The CDR3 contains 16 residues. Germline lookup yields CDR1 SGHVS and CDR2 FNYEAQ. CDR3 region: CASSRTWGRTYNEQFF. The DNA of the CDR3 is TGTGCCAGCAGCCGGACGTGGGGGCGGACCTACAATGAGCAGTTCTTC.

The chain has TRBV28 and TRBJ1-2; D remains ambiguous. The CDR3 contains 13 residues. V lost 4 bases to trimming and J lost 4 bases, with 10 bases between them. Germline loops: CDR1 MDHEN, CDR2 SYDVKM. Here the CDR3 reads CASSSQLPYGYTF. The DNA of the CDR3 is TGTGCCAGCAGTTCTCAACTACCCTATGGCTACACCTTC.

The chain recombines TRBV19 with TRBJ1-1, with TRBD1 identical over 7 bases. V lost 6 bases, J lost 6 bases, and 7 bases stayed unmatched. From germline, CDR1 is LNHDA and CDR2 SQIVND (reference sequence). CDR3 length equals 13 residues. The DNA for the CDR3 is TGTGCCAGTAGCCCGACAGGGACTGCTGAAGCTTTCTTT. This codes for CASSPTGTAEAFF.

The V gene is TRBV10-3, the J gene TRBJ2-7; tentatively, D is TRBD1 (5 bases). The germline CDR1 and CDR2 sequences are ENHRY and SYGVKD. The V end lost 0 bases, the J end lost 2 bases, and 11 bases lay between the germline ends. The CDR3 length is 15 residues. The CDR3 reads CAISESDSLAYEQYF. The CDR3 region has the DNA TGTGCCATCAGTGAGTCAGACAGCCTGGCCTACGAGCAGTACTTC.

V gene TRBV18 combines with J gene TRBJ1-5; D not certain. The V gene's germline CDR1 is KGHSH and CDR2 LQKENI. V lost 4 bases, J lost 1 base, and 8 bases lay in between. The CDR3 is 14 residues long. The CDR3: CASSRALSNQPQHF. DNA for the CDR3: TGTGCCAGCTCACGAGCTTTGAGCAATCAGCCCCAGCATTTT.

The chain is built from TRBV27 and TRBJ2-1; D is unresolved. This CDR3 contains 14 residues. CDR1 and CDR2 from the germline V gene are MNHEY and SMNVEV (reference sequence). V dropped 4 bases and J dropped 0 bases, with 7 bases sitting between them. The CDR3, as DNA: TGTGCCAGCAGTTACTCCAGCTCCTACAATGAGCAGTTCTTC. Amino acid sequence: CASSYSSSYNEQFF.

The CDR3 nucleotides are TGCGCCAGCAGCCAGGATGGGGACAATCAGCCCCAGCATTTT. Encoded protein: CASSQDGDNQPQHF. V gene TRBV5-1 combines with J gene TRBJ1-5; D not certain. CDR1 and CDR2 (germline): SGHRS, YFSETQ. The CDR3 contains 14 residues. V lost 4 bases, J lost 3 bases, and 11 bases lay in between.

The chain joins TRBV19 to TRBJ1-2; 7 bases map to TRBD1. The CDR3 covers 12 residues. Looked up from germline, CDR1 is LNHDA and CDR2 is SQIVND (reference sequence). V lost 6 bases, J lost 8 bases, and 6 bases stayed unmatched. CDR3 in amino acids: CASSPQGRGYTF. The CDR3 DNA sequence: TGTGCCAGTAGCCCACAGGGGAGAGGCTACACCTTC.

The rearrangement joins TRBV7-2 to TRBJ1-5; 11 bases match TRBD1. Looked up from germline, CDR1 is SGHTA and CDR2 is FQGNSA. V dropped 3 bases and J dropped 5; count of bases not matched to a gene: 0. The CDR3 is made up of 14 amino acids. Here the CDR3 DNA reads TGTGCCAGCAGCTTGGGACAGGGGGATCAGCCCCAGCATTTT. Its protein product is CASSLGQGDQPQHF.

The CDR3 nucleotides read TGTGCCAGCAGCTTAGGTTCGGCGAGCTCTGGAAACACCATATATTTT. Translating gives CASSLGSASSGNTIYF. This sequence joins TRBV11-1 and TRBJ1-3; no clear D gene. The germline V gene has CDR1 SGHAT and CDR2 FQDESV (reference sequence). Deletions cut 1 base from V and 0 bases from J, with 10 bases between. The CDR3 length is 16 residues.

The V call is TRBV27, the J call TRBJ2-1; the D gene is possibly TRBD1 (5 bases). Germline V lookup: CDR1 MNHEY, CDR2 SMNVEV (reference sequence). V was pared by 10 bases and J by 4 bases, with 14 bases between. The CDR3 length is 13 residues. The CDR3 region is CATKTVPYNEQFF. The CDR3 DNA is TGTGCCACCAAGACAGTTCCATACAATGAGCAGTTCTTC.

This sequence joins TRBV19 and TRBJ2-5; 7 bases are a match to TRBD1. Germline-derived CDR1 and CDR2 are LNHDA and SQIVND (reference sequence). Germline trimming cut 3 bases from V and 1 base from J; bases unmatched to any gene: 8. The CDR3 sequence is 16 residues long. CDR3 residues: CASSIEGQSTQETQYF. The DNA for the CDR3 is TGTGCCAGTAGTATCGAGGGACAGAGTACCCAAGAGACCCAGTACTTC.

This rearrangement joins TRBV6-6 to TRBJ2-5; 9 bases are a match to TRBD1. CDR1 and CDR2 from the germline V gene are MNHNY and SVGAGI (reference sequence). The J segment lost 1 base and the V segment lost 10 bases, leaving 7 bases of the junction unmatched. This CDR3 region has 14 residues. The CDR3 sequence is CAIRTGALQETQYF. The CDR3 region has the DNA TGTGCCATTCGGACAGGGGCTCTCCAAGAGACCCAGTACTTC.

The CDR3 bases are TGCGCCAGCAGCCGGGGCCTCAATCAGCCCCAGCATTTT. It codes for CASSRGLNQPQHF. The rearrangement joins TRBV4-3 to TRBJ1-5; TRBD1 is a possible D gene (5 bases). The germline V and J ends were trimmed by 4 bases and 3 bases, with 7 bases remaining between them. Germline assignment: CDR1 LGHNA and CDR2 YSLEER. The CDR3 extends over 13 amino acids.

This chain connects TRBV27 to TRBJ2-1, with D unresolved. Trimming left V 0 bases short and J 5 bases short, with 8 bases between. The CDR3 runs to 14 residues. In germline, CDR1 is MNHEY, CDR2 SMNVEV (reference sequence). The CDR3 reads CASSLSVGNNEQFF. CDR3 nucleotides: TGTGCCAGCAGTTTATCCGTCGGTAACAATGAGCAGTTCTTC.

The rearrangement uses TRBV19 and TRBJ2-6, with D possibly being TRBD1 or TRBD2 (5 bases each). Germline CDR1 is LNHDA and CDR2 is SQIVND (reference sequence). The length of the CDR3 is 16 residues. V lost 3 bases, J lost 0 bases, and 9 bases lay in between. The CDR3 sequence is CASSMGPSSGANVLTF. The CDR3 DNA reads as TGTGCCAGTAGTATGGGACCGAGCTCTGGGGCCAACGTCCTGACTTTC.

The CDR3 here is CASSFRDRGVGYTF. CDR3 nucleotides: TGTGCCAGCAGTTTCCGGGACAGGGGGGTCGGCTACACCTTC. The V and J genes are TRBV6-2 or TRBV6-3 and TRBJ1-2; 11 positions agree with TRBD1. CDR1 and CDR2 (germline): MNHEY, SVGEGT. The CDR3 is made up of 14 amino acids. V shed 4 bases, J shed 8 bases, and the junction held 6 bases outside the gene matches.

This chain connects TRBV7-2 to TRBJ2-5; 7 bases match TRBD2. The V gene's germline CDR1 is SGHTA and CDR2 FQGNSA. The trim removed 9 bases at V and 5 bases at J, leaving 9 bases unmatched. This CDR3 has 13 amino acids. Written as DNA, the CDR3 is TGTGCCAGTCGGCGGCAGGGAGGGGAGACCCAGTACTTC. It translates to CASRRQGGETQYF. Drawing the rest from reference TRBV7-2 and TRBJ2-5, the complete variable domain is GAGVSQSPSNKVTEKGKDVELRCDPISGHTALYWYRQSLGQGLEFLIYFQGNSAPDKSGLPSDRFSAERTGGSVSTLTIQRTQQEDSAVYLCASRRQGGETQYFGPGTRLLVL.